This is a list of T cell receptor beta chains from one sample in a study of Graves' ophthalmopathy and Graves' hyperthyroidism. Each CDR3 protein is one row after TCRdb ran MiXCR on the multiplex PCR reads. The sample lists approximately 330,000 distinct CDR3 sequences; 15% to 20% were seen once. The sample comprised peripheral blood. The receptors shown here come from an adult man with Graves' ophthalmopathy. Both conserved end residues are part of each CDR3. Fields, in order: J gene, clone size, D gene, V gene, CDR3 protein, CDR3 DNA. A D gene is named only where the DNA matches it firmly. Some rows have no size entry. The others give once, few or many, or a class for an expanded clone.

>TRBJ1-1|NA|NA|TRBV15
CATSGNRVNTEAFF
TGTGCCACCAGCGGCAACAGGGTGAACACTGAAGCTTTCTTT
>TRBJ2-5|few|NA|TRBV30
CAWRGGPHGTQYF
TGTGCCTGGAGGGGGGGACCCCATGGGACCCAGTACTTC
>TRBJ2-6|many|TRBD1|TRBV29-1
CSVGQDPSGANVLTF
TGCAGCGTGGGACAGGACCCCTCTGGGGCCAACGTCCTGACTTTC
>TRBJ2-7|NA|NA|TRBV29-1
CSVAGQIYEQYF
TGCAGCGTCGCGGGACAAATCTACGAGCAGTACTTC
>TRBJ1-6|many|NA|TRBV6-5
CASSYSKASSYNSPLHF
TGTGCCAGCAGTTACTCGAAGGCGAGCTCCTATAATTCACCCCTCCACTTT
>TRBJ2-7|few|NA|TRBV10-1
CASSDHYF
TGCGCCAGCAGTGATCACTACTTC
>TRBJ2-5|many|NA|TRBV12-3/TRBV12-4
CASSPGETQYF
TGTGCCAGCAGTCCCGGAGAGACCCAGTACTTC
>TRBJ1-1|few|NA|TRBV5-6
CASSPGRGDTEAFF
TGTGCCAGCAGCCCGGGCCGCGGGGACACTGAAGCTTTCTTT
>TRBJ1-1|many|TRBD1|TRBV29-1
CSVEWDRGAFF
TGCAGCGTTGAATGGGACAGGGGAGCTTTCTTT
>TRBJ1-1|many|NA|TRBV15
CATSSQGRSTEAFF
TGTGCCACCAGCAGCCAGGGTAGGAGTACTGAAGCTTTCTTT
>TRBJ2-7|many|TRBD2|TRBV6-2/TRBV6-3
CASINGGVRHSYEQYF
TGTGCCAGCATCAACGGGGGGGTGCGACACTCCTACGAGCAGTACTTC
>TRBJ2-7|many|NA|TRBV27
CASSPGASLPYEQYF
TGTGCCAGCAGTCCCGGGGCGTCGCTCCCCTACGAGCAGTACTTC
>TRBJ2-7|NA|TRBD2|TRBV12-3/TRBV12-4
CASSLRAGGREQYF
TGTGCCAGCAGTTTGCGGGCGGGAGGGCGCGAGCAGTACTTC
>TRBJ1-2|few|NA|TRBV5-1
CASSLASAVYGYTF
TGCGCCAGCAGCTTGGCCTCGGCAGTCTATGGCTACACCTTC
>TRBJ2-5|few|NA|TRBV11-2
CASSLSWSKETQYF
TGTGCCAGCAGCTTAAGCTGGTCGAAAGAGACCCAGTACTTC
>TRBJ2-7|many|TRBD1|TRBV11-2
CASSRPGQGVEQYF
TGTGCCAGCAGCCGTCCGGGACAGGGGGTCGAGCAGTACTTC